The 5 T cell receptor beta chains below come from one sample, sequenced in a study of response to subunit inactivated influenza vaccine (dated by TCRdb to the late 2010s). The method was RT-PCR. Sequencing relied on an Illumina HiSeq 2500. Starting from the raw public reads, TCRdb applied fastp trimming at Q25, assembled clones with MiXCR and retained in-frame beta chains. Each CDR3 protein gets just one entry, which takes the most common genes and DNA from the rows behind it. The sample table lists approximately 700,000 distinct CDR3 sequences, 15% to 17% of them with a count of one. The ten largest clones take up around a tenth of the sample. The specimen comprised PBMCs from blood, sampled 12 days after vaccination. The receptors shown here come from a man aged 50 to 59 who received an inactivated influenza vaccine. Donor details come from another sample of the same person, matched by shared clones.

This CDR3 reads CSASERRVPNYGYTF. The CDR3 bases are TGCAGTGCTAGTGAACGAAGGGTACCTAACTATGGCTACACCTTC. The chain carries TRBV20-1 and TRBJ1-2; no definite D call. This CDR3 has 15 residues. The germline CDR1 and CDR2 sequences are DFQATT and SNEGSKA (reference sequence). The V and J ends lost 3 bases and 0 bases respectively, with 14 bases between them.

V and J are TRBV12-3 or TRBV12-4 and TRBJ2-1; 7 bases are shared with TRBD1. CDR3 length: 14 residues. V lost 3 bases to trimming and J lost 5 bases; unmatched junction nucleotides: 4. The CDR3 nucleotides are TGTGCCAGCAGTTTTGAGGGGGCCCACAATGAGCAGTTCTTC. It encodes CASSFEGAHNEQFF.

This chain links TRBV20-1 with TRBJ1-2; unclear D gene. The CDR3 loop spans 13 amino acids. Looked up from germline, CDR1 is DFQATT and CDR2 is SNEGSKA (reference sequence). V was cut by 4 bases and J by 1 base, with 10 bases left in between. The CDR3 nucleotides are TGCAGTGCTAAGAACCAGTTTAACTATGGCTACACCTTC. Residues: CSAKNQFNYGYTF.

The chain links TRBV5-1 to TRBJ2-7, with 8 bases identical to TRBD1. J lost 4 bases, V lost 4 bases, and 16 bases had no gene match. CDR1 is SGHRS, CDR2 YFSETQ, per germline. The CDR3 extends over 17 amino acids. CDR3 DNA sequence: TGCGCCAGCAGCCCGGGCTTTTTTGACAGGGGACAATACGAGCAGTACTTC. It encodes CASSPGFFDRGQYEQYF.

This clonotype appeared a single time. The rearrangement uses TRBV5-3 and TRBJ1-2; D remains ambiguous. TRBV5-3 belongs to the ORF category, with a function that is uncertain. The CDR3 is 14 residues long. Trimming pared 9 bases from V and 4 bases from J, leaving 19 bases between. The CDR3 bases are TGTGCCATCGGCCCTGTGCGACGGACCTATGGCTACACCTTC. The encoded protein is CAIGPVRRTYGYTF.